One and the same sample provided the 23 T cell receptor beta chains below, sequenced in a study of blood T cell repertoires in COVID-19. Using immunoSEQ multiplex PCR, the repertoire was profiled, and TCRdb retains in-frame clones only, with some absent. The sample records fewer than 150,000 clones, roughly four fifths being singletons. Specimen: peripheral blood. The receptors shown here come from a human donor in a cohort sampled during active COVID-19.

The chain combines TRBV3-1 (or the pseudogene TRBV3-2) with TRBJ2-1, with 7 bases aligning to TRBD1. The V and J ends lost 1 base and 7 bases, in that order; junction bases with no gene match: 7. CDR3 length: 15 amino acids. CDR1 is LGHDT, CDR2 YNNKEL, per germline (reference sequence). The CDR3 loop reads CASSQGQGVRNEQFF. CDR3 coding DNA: TGTGCCAGCAGCCAAGGACAGGGAGTTAGGAATGAGCAGTTCTTC.

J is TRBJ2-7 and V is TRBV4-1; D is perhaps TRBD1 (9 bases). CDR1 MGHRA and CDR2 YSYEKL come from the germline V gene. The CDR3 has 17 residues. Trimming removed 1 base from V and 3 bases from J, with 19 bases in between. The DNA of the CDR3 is TGCGCCAGCAGCCAAGTCCGGGGGGGGACAGGGTTCTACGAGCAGTACTTC. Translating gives CASSQVRGGTGFYEQYF.

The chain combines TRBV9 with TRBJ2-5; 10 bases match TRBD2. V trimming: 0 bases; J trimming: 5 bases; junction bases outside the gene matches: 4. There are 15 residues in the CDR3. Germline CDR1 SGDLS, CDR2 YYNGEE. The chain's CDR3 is CASSVGTSGAETQYF. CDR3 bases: TGTGCCAGCAGCGTAGGTACTAGCGGGGCGGAGACCCAGTACTTC.

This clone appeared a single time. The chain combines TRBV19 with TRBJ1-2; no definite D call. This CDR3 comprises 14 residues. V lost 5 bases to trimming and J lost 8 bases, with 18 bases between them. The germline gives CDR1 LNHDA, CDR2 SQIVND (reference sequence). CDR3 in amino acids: CASSPTVSTWGYTF. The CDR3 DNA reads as TGTGCCAGTAGTCCAACGGTTTCAACGTGGGGCTACACCTTC.

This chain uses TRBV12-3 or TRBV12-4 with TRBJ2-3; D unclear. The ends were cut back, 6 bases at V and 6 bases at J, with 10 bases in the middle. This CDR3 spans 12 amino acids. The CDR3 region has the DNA TGTGCCAGCAGCCTGGCCTTTGATACGCAGTATTTT. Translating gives CASSLAFDTQYF.

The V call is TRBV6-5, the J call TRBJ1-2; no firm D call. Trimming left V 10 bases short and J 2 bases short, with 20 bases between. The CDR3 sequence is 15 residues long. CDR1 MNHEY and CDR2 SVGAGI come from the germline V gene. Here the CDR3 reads CATARIGETNYGYTF. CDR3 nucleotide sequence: TGTGCCACCGCCAGAATCGGGGAGACGAACTATGGCTACACCTTC.

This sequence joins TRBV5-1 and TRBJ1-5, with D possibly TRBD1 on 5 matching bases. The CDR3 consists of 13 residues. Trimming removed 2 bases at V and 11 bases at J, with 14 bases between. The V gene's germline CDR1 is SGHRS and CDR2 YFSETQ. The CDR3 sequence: CASSLDSVTTQHF. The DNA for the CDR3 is TGCGCCAGCAGCTTAGACAGTGTTACAACCCAGCATTTT.

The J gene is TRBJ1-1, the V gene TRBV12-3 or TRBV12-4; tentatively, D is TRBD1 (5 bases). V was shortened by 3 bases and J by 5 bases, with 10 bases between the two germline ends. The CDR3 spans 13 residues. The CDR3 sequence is CASSLTGVTEAFF. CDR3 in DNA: TGTGCCAGCAGTTTGACGGGGGTGACTGAAGCTTTCTTT.

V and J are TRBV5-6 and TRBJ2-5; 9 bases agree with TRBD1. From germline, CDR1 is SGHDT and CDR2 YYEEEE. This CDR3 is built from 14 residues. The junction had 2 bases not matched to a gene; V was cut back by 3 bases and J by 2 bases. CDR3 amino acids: CASSSTGGQETQYF. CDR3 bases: TGTGCCAGCAGCTCGACAGGGGGTCAAGAGACCCAGTACTTC.

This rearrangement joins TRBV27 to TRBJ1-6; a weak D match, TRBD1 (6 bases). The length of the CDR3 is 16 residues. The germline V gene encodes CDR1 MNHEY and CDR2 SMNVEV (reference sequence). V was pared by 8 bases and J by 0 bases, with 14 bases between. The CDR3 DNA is TGTGCCAGCGGTGACAGGTTGAGCTCCTATAATTCACCCCTCCACTTT. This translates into CASGDRLSSYNSPLHF.

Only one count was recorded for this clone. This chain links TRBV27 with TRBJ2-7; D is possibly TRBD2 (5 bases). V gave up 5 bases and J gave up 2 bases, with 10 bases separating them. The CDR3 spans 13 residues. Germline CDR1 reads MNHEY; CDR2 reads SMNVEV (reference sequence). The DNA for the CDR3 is TGTGCCAGCAGTCCGAGGGCCCCCTACGAGCAGTACTTC. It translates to CASSPRAPYEQYF.

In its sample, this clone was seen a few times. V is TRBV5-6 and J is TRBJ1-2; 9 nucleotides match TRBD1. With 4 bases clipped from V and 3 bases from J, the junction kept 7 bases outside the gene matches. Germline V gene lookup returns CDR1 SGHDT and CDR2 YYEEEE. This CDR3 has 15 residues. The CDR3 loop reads CASSAYRGLDYGYTF. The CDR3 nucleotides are TGTGCCAGCAGCGCCTACAGGGGGCTTGACTATGGCTACACCTTC.

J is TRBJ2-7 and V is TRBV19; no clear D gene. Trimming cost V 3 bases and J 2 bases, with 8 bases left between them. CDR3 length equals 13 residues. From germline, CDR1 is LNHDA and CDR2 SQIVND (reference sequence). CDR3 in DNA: TGTGCCAGTAGTATTGGCAGAACCTACGAGCAGTACTTC. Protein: CASSIGRTYEQYF.

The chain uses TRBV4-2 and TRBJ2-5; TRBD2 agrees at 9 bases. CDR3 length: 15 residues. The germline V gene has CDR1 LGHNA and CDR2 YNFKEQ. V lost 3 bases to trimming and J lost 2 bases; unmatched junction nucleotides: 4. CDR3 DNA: TGTGCCAGCAGCCATAGCGGGGGACAACAAGAGACCCAGTACTTC. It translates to CASSHSGGQQETQYF.

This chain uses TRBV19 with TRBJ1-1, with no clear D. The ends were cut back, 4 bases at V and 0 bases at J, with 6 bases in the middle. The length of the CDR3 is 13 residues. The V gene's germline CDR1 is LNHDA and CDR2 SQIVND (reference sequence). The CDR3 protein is CASSKAMNTEAFF. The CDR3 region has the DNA TGTGCCAGTAGTAAAGCTATGAACACTGAAGCTTTCTTT.

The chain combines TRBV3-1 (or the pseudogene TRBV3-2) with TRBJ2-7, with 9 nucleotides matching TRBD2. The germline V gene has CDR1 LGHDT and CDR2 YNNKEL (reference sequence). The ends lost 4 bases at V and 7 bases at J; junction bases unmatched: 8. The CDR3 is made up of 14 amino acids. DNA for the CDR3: TGTGCCAGCAGCCCGGGGGTAGCGGGGGTTGAGCAGTACTTC. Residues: CASSPGVAGVEQYF.

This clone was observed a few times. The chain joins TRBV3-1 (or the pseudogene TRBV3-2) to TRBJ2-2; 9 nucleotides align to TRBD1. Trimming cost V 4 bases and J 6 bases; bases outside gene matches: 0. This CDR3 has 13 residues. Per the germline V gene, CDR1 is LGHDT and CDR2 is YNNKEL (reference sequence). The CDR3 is CASSRTGAGELFF. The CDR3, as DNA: TGTGCCAGCAGCCGGACAGGGGCCGGGGAGCTGTTTTTT.

The CDR3 is CASSADLAGLYNEQFF. The CDR3 coding sequence is TGTGCCAGCAGCGCCGATCTAGCGGGGCTTTACAATGAGCAGTTCTTC. The chain links TRBV7-2 to TRBJ2-1; 9 nucleotides match TRBD2. This CDR3 comprises 16 residues. Germline-derived CDR1 and CDR2 are SGHTA and FQGNSA. After removal of 5 bases from V and 4 bases from J, the junction contained 9 bases not matched to a gene.

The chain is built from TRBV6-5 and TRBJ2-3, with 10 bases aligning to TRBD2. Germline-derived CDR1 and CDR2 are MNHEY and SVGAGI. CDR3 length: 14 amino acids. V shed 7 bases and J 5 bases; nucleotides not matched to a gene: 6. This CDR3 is CASKVSGGQDTQYF. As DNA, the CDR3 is TGTGCCAGCAAGGTTAGCGGGGGGCAAGATACGCAGTATTTT.

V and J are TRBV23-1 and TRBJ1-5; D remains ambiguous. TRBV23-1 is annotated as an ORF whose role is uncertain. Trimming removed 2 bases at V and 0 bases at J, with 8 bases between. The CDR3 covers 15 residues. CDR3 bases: TGCGCCAGCAGTCAACAGGCCCATAGCAATCAGCCCCAGCATTTT. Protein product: CASSQQAHSNQPQHF.

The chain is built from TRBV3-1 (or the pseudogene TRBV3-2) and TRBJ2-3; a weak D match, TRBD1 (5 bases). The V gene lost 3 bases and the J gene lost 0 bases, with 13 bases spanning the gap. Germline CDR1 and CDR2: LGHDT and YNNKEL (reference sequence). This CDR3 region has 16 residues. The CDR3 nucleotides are TGTGCCAGCAGCCATTTGAGACAGCCAAGCACAGATACGCAGTATTTT. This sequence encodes CASSHLRQPSTDTQYF.

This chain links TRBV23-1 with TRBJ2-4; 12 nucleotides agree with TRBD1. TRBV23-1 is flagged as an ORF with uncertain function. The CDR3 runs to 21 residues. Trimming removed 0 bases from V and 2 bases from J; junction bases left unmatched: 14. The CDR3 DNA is TGCGCCAGCAGTCAATCTTATCGGGACAGGGGGCAGTTGTCTACCAAAAACATTCAGTACTTC. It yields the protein CASSQSYRDRGQLSTKNIQYF.

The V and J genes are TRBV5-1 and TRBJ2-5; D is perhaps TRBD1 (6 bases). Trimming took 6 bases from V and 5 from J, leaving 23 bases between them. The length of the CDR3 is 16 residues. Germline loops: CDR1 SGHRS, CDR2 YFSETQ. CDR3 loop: CASNKLQGPPGETQYF. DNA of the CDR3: TGCGCCAGCAACAAATTACAGGGTCCCCCTGGGGAGACCCAGTACTTC.